This note documents a single T cell receptor (beta chain) sequence. Its target is unknown. TCRdb analysed the 5' RACE reads with MiXCR anew, one entry per CDR3 protein. The table lists under 300,000 distinct CDR3 sequences, approximately 8% of them singletons. These data are taken from a study of T-cell memory formation after mild COVID-19. Broader study findings: Clonal second-wave expansions that peaked on day 37 had unconfirmed SARS-CoV-2 specificity.

Germline CDR1 and CDR2: SEHNR and FQNEAQ (reference sequence). V lost 1 base and J 7 bases, leaving 11 bases between the germline ends. The CDR3 loop spans 14 amino acids. This TCR came from a man aged 18-30 years who had mild COVID-19 (a few samples of this study predate the infection). Cell type and time point are not known. The material sequenced was PBMCs or a T cell subset sorted from them (not recorded which). The rearrangement links TRBV7-9 to TRBJ1-5, with unresolved D. The CDR3 sequence is CASSLDRVGQPQHF. CDR3 coding DNA: TGTGCCAGCAGCTTAGATCGGGTAGGGCAGCCCCAGCATTTT.